The source of this T cell receptor (beta chain) is a study of shared clonotypes between healthy human individuals. Positively selected for CCR7, the CD45RO-negative cells used as naive CD8 cells excluded terminally differentiated effector memory CD45RA+ cells. At deep level, the assay was performed. The data were produced by immunoSEQ multiplex PCR, yet TCRdb's version contains in-frame clones alone and is incomplete. The data show about 590,000 clones, 95% seen once. The CDR3 is 15 residues long. With V trimmed by 3 bases and J by 6 bases, 9 bases remained unmatched. Germline V lookup: CDR1 GTSNPN, CDR2 SVGIG (reference sequence).

The receptor was isolated from a woman aged 30 to 39 in good health. The chain links TRBV30 to TRBJ2-7, with 12 nucleotides matching TRBD2. Input material: naive CD8+ T cells sorted from blood. This chain's CDR3 is CAWSTGLAGTFEQYF. CDR3 in DNA: TGTGCCTGGAGCACCGGACTAGCGGGAACCTTCGAGCAGTACTTC.